This T cell receptor beta chain was captured by sequencing in a study of human T cells and chemical hapten exposure. Unique molecular identifiers were attached to individual cDNA molecules within the library. TCRdb redid the calling of the RACE reads with MiXCR, one entry per CDR3 protein. The sample includes approximately 120,000 distinct CDR3 sequences, about a tenth of them seen just once. Described time point: patch test 2, 6 weeks after DPC sensitization. Treatment specified: therapeutic diphenylcyclopropenone sensitization with weekly scalp DPC. Suited to DPC and affected by alopecia, the donors ranged from 18 to 70 years old. Germline assignment: CDR1 MNHEY and CDR2 SVGAGI. The CDR3 covers 16 residues. V lost 4 bases and J lost 3; bases outside the gene matches: 9.

The J gene is TRBJ2-5, the V gene TRBV6-5, with 9 bases matching TRBD2. This specimen was whole blood, taken in connection with sensitization to the hapten diphenylcyclopropenone (DPC). The receptor's source is a woman in her forties with alopecia areata. Some clones in this sample may be carry-over from other donors' samples. In DNA, the CDR3 is TGTGCCAGCAGTTCCCCTCAGGTAGCGGGGGAAGAGACCCAGTACTTC. Its translation: CASSSPQVAGEETQYF.